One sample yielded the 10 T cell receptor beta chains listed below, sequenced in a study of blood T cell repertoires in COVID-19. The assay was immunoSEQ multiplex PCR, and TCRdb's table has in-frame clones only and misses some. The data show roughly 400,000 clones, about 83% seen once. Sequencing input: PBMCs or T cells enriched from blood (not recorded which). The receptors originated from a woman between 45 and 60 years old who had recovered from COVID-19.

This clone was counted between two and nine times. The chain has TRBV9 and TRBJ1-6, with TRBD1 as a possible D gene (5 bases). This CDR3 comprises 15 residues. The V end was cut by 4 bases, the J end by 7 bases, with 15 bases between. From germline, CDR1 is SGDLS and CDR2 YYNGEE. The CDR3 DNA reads TGTGCCAGCAGCAGCAGGGATGGTGGGAATTCACCCCTCCACTTT. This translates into CASSSRDGGNSPLHF.

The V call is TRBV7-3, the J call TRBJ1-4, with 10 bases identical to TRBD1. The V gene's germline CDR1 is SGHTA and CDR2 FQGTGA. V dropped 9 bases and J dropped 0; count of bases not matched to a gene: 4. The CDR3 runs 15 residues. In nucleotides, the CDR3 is TGTGCCAGTGGACAGGGGGTTACAACTAATGAAAAACTGTTTTTT. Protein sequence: CASGQGVTTNEKLFF.

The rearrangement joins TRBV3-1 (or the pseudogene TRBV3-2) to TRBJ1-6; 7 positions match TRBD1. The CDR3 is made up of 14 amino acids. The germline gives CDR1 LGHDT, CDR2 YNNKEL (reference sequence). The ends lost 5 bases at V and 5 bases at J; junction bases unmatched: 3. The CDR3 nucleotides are TGTGCCAGCAGCTTCGGGACAGATAATTCACCCCTCCACTTT. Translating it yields CASSFGTDNSPLHF.

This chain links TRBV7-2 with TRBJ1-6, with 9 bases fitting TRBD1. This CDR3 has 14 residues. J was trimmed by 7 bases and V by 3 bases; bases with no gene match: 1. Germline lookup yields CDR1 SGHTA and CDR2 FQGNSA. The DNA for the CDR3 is TGTGCCAGCAGCTTGGACAGGGGAAATTCACCCCTCCACTTT. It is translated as CASSLDRGNSPLHF.

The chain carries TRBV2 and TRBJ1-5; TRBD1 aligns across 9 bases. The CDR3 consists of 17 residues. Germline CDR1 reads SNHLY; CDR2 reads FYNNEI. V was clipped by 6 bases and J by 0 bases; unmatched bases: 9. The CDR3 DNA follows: TGTGCCAGCAGACAGGGGGCTGGGATCTCTAGCAATCAGCCCCAGCATTTT. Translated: CASRQGAGISSNQPQHF.

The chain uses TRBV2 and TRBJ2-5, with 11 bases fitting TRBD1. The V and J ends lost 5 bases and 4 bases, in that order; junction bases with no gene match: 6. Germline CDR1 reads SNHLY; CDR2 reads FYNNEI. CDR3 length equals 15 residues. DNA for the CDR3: TGTGCCAGCAGTCTGGACAGGGGGCGCGGAGAGACCCAGTACTTC. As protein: CASSLDRGRGETQYF.

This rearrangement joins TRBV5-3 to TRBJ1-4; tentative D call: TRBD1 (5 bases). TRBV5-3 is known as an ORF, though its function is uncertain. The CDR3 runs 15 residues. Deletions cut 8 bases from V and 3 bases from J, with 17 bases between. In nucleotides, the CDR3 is TGTGCCAGGAACTCCGGGGGAATTTCTAATGAAAAACTGTTTTTT. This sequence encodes CARNSGGISNEKLFF.

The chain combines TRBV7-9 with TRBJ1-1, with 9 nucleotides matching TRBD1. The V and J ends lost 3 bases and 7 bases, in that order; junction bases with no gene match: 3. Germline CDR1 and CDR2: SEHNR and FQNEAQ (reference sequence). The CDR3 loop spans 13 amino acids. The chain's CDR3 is CASSFDRGIEAFF. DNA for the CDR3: TGTGCCAGCAGCTTTGACAGGGGGATTGAAGCTTTCTTT.

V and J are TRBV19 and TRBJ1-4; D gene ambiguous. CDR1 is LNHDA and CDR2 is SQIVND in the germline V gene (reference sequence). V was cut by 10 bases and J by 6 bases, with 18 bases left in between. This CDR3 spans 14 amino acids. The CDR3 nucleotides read TGTGCCACCGCGGTCCAGTCATGGGATGAAAAACTGTTTTTT. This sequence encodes CATAVQSWDEKLFF.

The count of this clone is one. CDR3 protein: CASSMTVTYEQYF. The DNA for the CDR3 is TGTGCCAGTAGTATGACAGTCACCTACGAGCAGTACTTC. This rearrangement joins TRBV19 to TRBJ2-7; D might be TRBD1 (5 bases). The V and J ends lost 3 bases and 2 bases respectively, with 8 bases between them. Per the germline V gene, CDR1 is LNHDA and CDR2 is SQIVND (reference sequence). The CDR3 runs to 13 residues.